Reported below is one T cell receptor (beta chain). These data originate in a study of cytomegalovirus exposure and HLA in healthy donors. At the level of the study: As released early, the data held some 85 million unique TCRs from HLA-typed donors.

The PCR had 60 Vbeta and 13 Jbeta primers. Assay: immunoSEQ multiplex PCR; the TCRdb copy retains only in-frame clones and omits some. This table holds more than 95,000 clones, roughly 85% found once. Per the germline V gene, CDR1 is MNHEY and CDR2 is SMNVEV (reference sequence). CDR3 length: 17 amino acids. Trimming cost V 0 bases and J 4 bases, with 16 bases left between them. Sequenced input: PBMCs. The TCR originated in a young man in good health and CMV-seropositive. The chain couples TRBV27 to TRBJ1-5, with D uncertain. The chain's CDR3 is CASSLSIPSGSNQPQHF. The CDR3 DNA reads as TGTGCCAGCAGTTTATCTATTCCGTCAGGCTCAAATCAGCCCCAGCATTTT.